This T cell receptor beta chain came from a study of sequential checkpoint blockade in melanoma (dated by TCRdb to the late 2010s). About the full investigation: Using 1:1 randomization, the trial assigned patients either to first-line nivolumab followed by ipilimumab (arm A) or to ipilimumab followed by nivolumab (arm B). For around 21 patients, matched tumor biopsies were obtained before treatment and at week 13, following single-agent nivolumab (arm A) or ipilimumab (arm B). The same lesion was the source of approximately 79% of the matched pre- and post-treatment tumor biopsy pairs. DNA from roughly 91 pretreatment melanoma tumor samples underwent TCRbeta immunosequencing. Maintenance nivolumab came after both trial sequences.

Reading the label with the study, this specimen's treatment or condition is: randomized to nivolumab then ipilimumab (arm A) or the reverse (arm B). No trial patient had received prior DNA-damaging chemotherapy. CheckMate 064, a randomized, open-label phase II trial of sequential checkpoint blockade, was the source of the samples, all of which came from patients with melanoma. Genomic DNA from formalin-fixed paraffin-embedded (FFPE) tissue samples served as the input for tumor TCR sequencing. The germline V gene (reference sequence) supplies CDR1 LNHDA and CDR2 SQIVND. A distance of 6 bases separates the germline ends of V and J, which lose 0 bases and 0 bases respectively. Taken from cysteine to phenylalanine, the CDR3 has 16 residues. Only CDR3 DNA is held: 48 bases, read in frame from base 1. This clone is medium-sized (0.01 to 0.1%). The clone's antigen remains unknown. No base quality values were provided; no much bigger clone lies one nucleotide off.

TCRbeta CDR3 regions were immunosequenced from genomic DNA with the immunoSEQ Assay. Before high-throughput sequencing, genomic DNA was amplified using bias-controlled multiplex PCR. As for how the authors treated the data: To quantify the absolute abundance of each unique TCRbeta CDR3 region, the sequences were collapsed and filtered. Clonality, defined as 1 minus Pielou's evenness, was calculated using productive rearrangements only. To compute tumor T-cell fraction, TCRbeta template counts were normalized to usable DNA, with usable DNA estimated from several housekeeping genes. A previously published method was used to identify clones whose frequencies were significantly greater in on-treatment samples than in baseline samples. TCRdb retrieved this table from immuneACCESS and kept in-frame rearrangements only. Not all clones are present; in checked studies, unresolved V genes account for under half, and no reason is known for the remainder. The V and J calls and clone size come from that table; D and trimming were worked out from the DNA. The sample table lists about 6,700 clones, 25% to 30% of them with a count of one. The ten most abundant clones make up about 8% of the sample.

Broader findings and caveats from the paper: PD-L1 staining and CD8+ T-cell counts correlated with tumor T-cell fraction and clonality, whereas mutational load did not. Achieving clinical benefit was about 30 times more likely for patients whose tumor T-cell fraction and clonality increased by week 13. Within-arm analyses of tumor T-cell fraction were limited by small sample sizes and reduced statistical power. The model for predicting response that combines TCR metrics with mutation burden needs to be validated in larger, independent patient cohorts. Among patients in the nivolumab-first arm (arm A), tumor TIL clonality before treatment was associated with response (P = .04).

This sample comprised tumor tissue (inferred from file names), obtained from a patient given nivolumab and ipilimumab in sequence. The source is a human donor with melanoma. This chain joins TRBV19 to TRBJ2-6, with TRBD1 tentatively as D gene (6 bases match). In nucleotides, the sequence is TGTGCCAGTAGTATAGAAGGGGGCTCTGGGGCCAACGTCCTGACTTTC. It translates to CASSIEGGSGANVLTF.